This T cell receptor (beta chain) was sequenced in a study of blood T cell repertoires in COVID-19. In its sample, this clone was seen once. Germline CDR1 is SNHLY and CDR2 is FYNNEI. V was trimmed by 8 bases and J by 1 base, leaving 14 bases between them. The CDR3 length is 14 residues. Only in-frame clones appear in the TCRdb table, and some are missing; sequencing was by immunoSEQ multiplex PCR. In the table there are 250,000 or so clones, under 90% of which are singletons. The sample taken for sequencing was peripheral blood. This sequence joins TRBV2 and TRBJ1-1, with TRBD1 as a possible D gene (6 bases). This TCR was sampled from a man aged 55 to 70 with acute or convalescent COVID-19. The CDR3 nucleotides read TGTGCCAGCGCCGCCGGGACATGGAACACTGAAGCTTTCTTT. This codes for CASAAGTWNTEAFF.